Shown below are 17 T cell receptor beta chains from a single sample sequenced in a study of T cell repertoires in cytomegalovirus infection (dated by TCRdb to the late 2010s). The sample was run on an Illumina HiSeq 1500. TCRdb redid the processing of the public reads, applying fastp at Q25 and MiXCR, and retained in-frame beta chains. Each entry merges the rows of one CDR3 protein and shows their most common DNA and genes. In this sample the table shows 450,000 to 600,000 distinct CDR3 sequences, approximately 10% of which occur a single time. The top ten constitute 10% of the sample. Sequenced material: PBMCs. The origin of the receptors is a human donor in good health (CMV status not recorded). Some clones in this sample may be carry-over from other donors' samples.

In this sample, this clonotype turned up many times. The chain carries TRBV12-3 or TRBV12-4 and TRBJ2-1; TRBD2 matches 12 bases. With 5 bases clipped from V and 1 base from J, the junction kept 0 bases outside the gene matches. The CDR3 is 15 amino acids. In DNA form, the CDR3 reads TGTGCCAGCAGTACTAGCGGGGGGTCCTACAATGAGCAGTTCTTC. The encoded protein is CASSTSGGSYNEQFF.

This clonotype was recorded at least ten times. The chain is built from TRBV27 and TRBJ2-7, with 8 nucleotides matching TRBD2. Losses at the gene ends were 6 bases for V and 3 bases for J; bases not matched to a gene: 7. Germline V gene sequence: CDR1 MNHEY, CDR2 SMNVEV (reference sequence). The CDR3 has 14 residues. CDR3 in DNA: TGTGCCAGCAGACCTAGCGGGCCCTACTACGAGCAGTACTTC. Translation: CASRPSGPYYEQYF.

About this clonotype: A much larger clone is a single base away; this may be a read error. The chain recombines TRBV28 with TRBJ2-2, with 8 bases identical to TRBD2. Germline lookup yields CDR1 MDHEN and CDR2 SYDVKM. The CDR3 extends over 16 amino acids. The CDR3 is CASSSLGRANTRELFF. The DNA for the CDR3 is TGTGCCAGCAGTTCCCTCGGGAGGGCGAACACCCGGGAGCTGTTTTTT.

The chain has TRBV10-3 and TRBJ1-1, with D possibly matching TRBD1 (6 bases). Per the germline V gene, CDR1 is ENHRY and CDR2 is SYGVKD. Trimming cost V 4 bases and J 7 bases, with 10 bases left between them. The CDR3 has 12 residues. The CDR3 region has the DNA TGTGCCATCAGTGGGGGGGCGGGTGAAGCTTTCTTT. Translation gives CAISGGAGEAFF.

The V call is TRBV9, the J call TRBJ2-1; 8 bases line up with TRBD2. The V segment lost 7 bases and the J segment 4 bases; nucleotides outside the gene matches: 7. Looked up from germline, CDR1 is SGDLS and CDR2 is YYNGEE. This CDR3 contains 14 residues. This CDR3 reads CASSAGVGYNEQFF. In nucleotides, the CDR3 is TGTGCCAGCTCAGCGGGAGTAGGATACAATGAGCAGTTCTTC. Looking up the rest from reference TRBV9 and TRBJ2-1 gives the full variable domain: DSGVTQTPKHLITATGQRVTLRCSPRSGDLSVYWYQQSLDQGLQFLIQYYNGEERAKGNILERFSAQQFPDLHSELNLSSLELGDSALYFCASSAGVGYNEQFFGPGTRLTVL.

The sample holds many counts of this clonotype. The rearrangement joins TRBV12-3 or TRBV12-4 to TRBJ2-1; D perhaps matches TRBD1 (6 bases). V lost 7 bases to trimming and J lost 9 bases, with 16 bases between them. The CDR3 covers 13 residues. The CDR3 coding sequence is TGTGCCAGCACGAGGGGGAAACCGGCTGAGCAGTTCTTC. It is translated as CASTRGKPAEQFF.

The genes are TRBV7-6 and TRBJ2-7; possible D gene TRBD1, 5 bases. Trimming shortened V by 8 bases and J by 5 bases, and 19 bases separated the two germline ends. Germline CDR1 reads SGHVS; CDR2 reads FNYEAQ. The CDR3 contains 14 residues. The CDR3 sequence: CASLRSAGLNEQYF. CDR3 nucleotide sequence: TGTGCCAGCCTACGGTCGGCAGGGCTCAACGAGCAGTACTTC.

J is TRBJ1-2 and V is TRBV7-9; D call uncertain. V lost 0 bases to trimming and J lost 3 bases, with 8 bases between them. Germline assignment: CDR1 SEHNR and CDR2 FQNEAQ (reference sequence). The CDR3 is 14 amino acids. The CDR3, as DNA: TGTGCCAGCAGCTTAGCCGACGGACACTATGGCTACACCTTC. It yields the protein CASSLADGHYGYTF. The whole variable domain, filled in from reference TRBV7-9 and TRBJ1-2, reads DTGVSQNPRHKITKRGQNVTFRCDPISEHNRLYWYRQTLGQGPEFLTYFQNEAQLEKSRLLSDRFSAERPKGSFSTLEIQRTEQGDSAMYLCASSLADGHYGYTFGSGTRLTVV.

This clonotype appeared many times. The V gene is TRBV27, the J gene TRBJ1-2, with unresolved D. CDR1 MNHEY and CDR2 SMNVEV come from the germline V gene (reference sequence). The length of the CDR3 is 15 residues. Trimming left V 5 bases short and J 0 bases short, with 13 bases between. Here the CDR3 DNA reads TGTGCCAGCAGTCCCCTTTCGCTCTCTAACTATGGCTACACCTTC. This gives the protein CASSPLSLSNYGYTF.

At least ten counts were recorded for this clonotype. The rearrangement uses TRBV12-3 or TRBV12-4 and TRBJ2-6, with TRBD2 as a possible D gene (5 bases). Trimming pared 3 bases from V and 2 bases from J, leaving 8 bases between. The CDR3 length is 15 residues. This CDR3 is CASSLRRAGANVLTF. CDR3 DNA sequence: TGTGCCAGCAGTTTGAGGCGGGCTGGGGCCAACGTCCTGACTTTC.

This clonotype has a handful of counts. J is TRBJ1-5 and V is TRBV6-6, with a weak D call TRBD1 (5 bases). The CDR3 runs 15 residues. CDR1 and CDR2 from the germline V gene are MNHNY and SVGAGI (reference sequence). V lost 4 bases and J lost 3, with 13 bases in between. In nucleotides, the CDR3 is TGTGCCAGCAGTTCCCCGATGGACAACAATCAGCCCCAGCATTTT. This codes for CASSSPMDNNQPQHF.

This clonotype was counted a few times. This chain joins TRBV20-1 and TRBJ1-2; the D is unclear. Germline V lookup: CDR1 DFQATT, CDR2 SNEGSKA (reference sequence). The CDR3 spans 13 residues. Trimming took off 5 bases at V and 6 bases at J, with 16 bases between the two ends. The DNA of the CDR3 is TGCAGTGCTTCGTCGCCCACCAAGGATGGCTACACCTTC. As protein: CSASSPTKDGYTF.

This clonotype showed up many times. The rearrangement links TRBV5-1 to TRBJ2-7; the D gene is possibly TRBD2 (6 bases). V was trimmed by 4 bases and J by 5 bases, leaving 10 bases between them. The CDR3 covers 12 residues. Germline assignment: CDR1 SGHRS and CDR2 YFSETQ. CDR3 sequence reads: CASSATSHEQYF. The CDR3 DNA sequence: TGCGCCAGCAGCGCGACTAGTCACGAGCAGTACTTC.

The chain has TRBV7-3 and TRBJ2-1, with D perhaps TRBD2 (6 bases). CDR1 and CDR2 (germline): SGHTA, FQGTGA. V lost 5 bases to trimming and J lost 5 bases, with 13 bases between them. The CDR3 length is 14 residues. Here the CDR3 DNA reads TGTGCCAGCAGCCCCGGGACTCCAAACAATGAGCAGTTCTTC. This translates into CASSPGTPNNEQFF.

The chain recombines TRBV30 with TRBJ2-2; D gene unclear. Trimming cost V 3 bases and J 7 bases, with 3 bases left between them. Germline CDR1 reads GTSNPN; CDR2 reads SVGIG (reference sequence). The CDR3 spans 10 residues. DNA for the CDR3: TGTGCCTGGAGGGACGGGGAGCTGTTTTTT. It is translated as CAWRDGELFF.

This clonotype occurred once. The junction differs from germline at one of its ends, possibly a read error. DNA of the CDR3: TGCGCCAACAGCTTAGCGGGAGGGCTTAACGAGCAGTACTTC. It codes for CANSLAGGLNEQYF. The rearrangement links TRBV5-1 to TRBJ2-7; 11 bases map to TRBD2. The CDR3 length is 14 residues. Germline V gene data show CDR1 as SGHRS and CDR2 as YFSETQ.

This clonotype was seen only a few times. The chain recombines TRBV3-1 with TRBJ2-3; 8 bases match TRBD1. In germline, CDR1 is LGHDT, CDR2 YNNKEL (reference sequence). The CDR3 length is 16 residues. V shed 4 bases, J shed 3 bases, and the junction held 9 bases outside the gene matches. In DNA, the CDR3 is TGTGCCAGCAGCCTCTTAGTTGGACAGGGAACAGATACGCAGTATTTT. Translating gives CASSLLVGQGTDTQYF.